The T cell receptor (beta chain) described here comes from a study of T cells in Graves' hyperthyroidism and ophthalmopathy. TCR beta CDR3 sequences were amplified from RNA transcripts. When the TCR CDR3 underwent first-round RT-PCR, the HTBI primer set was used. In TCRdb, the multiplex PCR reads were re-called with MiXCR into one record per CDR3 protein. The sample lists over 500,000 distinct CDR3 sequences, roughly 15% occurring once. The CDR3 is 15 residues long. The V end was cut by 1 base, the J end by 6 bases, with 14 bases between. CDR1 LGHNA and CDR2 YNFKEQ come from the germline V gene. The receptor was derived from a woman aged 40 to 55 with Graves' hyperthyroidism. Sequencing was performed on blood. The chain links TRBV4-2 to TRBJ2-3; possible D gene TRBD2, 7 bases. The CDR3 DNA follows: TGTGCCAGCAGCCAAGCGGCGGGGGCCGTGGATACGCAGTATTTT. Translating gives CASSQAAGAVDTQYF.